This T cell receptor beta chain was recorded in a study of neurological immune-mediated disorders. Points from the study as a whole: One related-CDR3 cluster, which may be a signature, held the repertoires of 18 of 34 multiple sclerosis patients after phylogenetic grouping.

Synthesis of cDNA was carried out by template-switch 5'RACE. The reaction used 10-nucleotide random UMIs. Sequencing of 15-18 subjects in each run yielded over 170 million TCR-beta sequences. MiXCR, applied by TCRdb to the 5' RACE reads, yields one record per CDR3 protein. The profile shows approximately 86,000 distinct CDR3 sequences, 2.5% to 3% of them singletons. The CDR3 length is 16 residues. Germline V gives CDR1 MNHNY, CDR2 SVGAGI (reference sequence). J lost 2 bases, V lost 6 bases, and 8 bases had no gene match. This clonotype showed up many times. The antigen is undetermined. Unsorted libraries used 2 million PBMCs kept at -80 degrees C.

The source is a woman in her twenties or thirties with multiple sclerosis. Sequencing was carried out using PBMCs. V usage is TRBV6-6 and J usage is TRBJ2-5, with 11 bases aligning to TRBD2. CDR3 region: CASSSGTSGYQETQYF. CDR3 sequence (DNA): TGTGCCAGCAGCTCCGGGACTAGCGGATATCAAGAGACCCAGTACTTC.